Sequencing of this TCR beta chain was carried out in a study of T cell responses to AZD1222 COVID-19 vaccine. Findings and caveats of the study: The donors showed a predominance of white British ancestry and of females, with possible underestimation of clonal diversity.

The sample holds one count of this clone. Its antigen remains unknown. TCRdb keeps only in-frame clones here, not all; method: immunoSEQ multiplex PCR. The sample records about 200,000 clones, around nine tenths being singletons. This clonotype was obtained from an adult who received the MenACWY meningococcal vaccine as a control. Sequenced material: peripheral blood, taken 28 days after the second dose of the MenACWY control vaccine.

The CDR3 DNA reads TGTGCCACCAGCAGAGATAAAGGCGGCCCTCAGCCCCAGCATTTT. Translated, it gives CATSRDKGGPQPQHF. The rearrangement joins TRBV15 to TRBJ1-5; D is unclear. The germline CDR1 and CDR2 sequences are LNHNV and YYDKDF (reference sequence). Deletions cut 0 bases from V and 6 bases from J, with 12 bases between. This CDR3 spans 15 amino acids.